This T cell receptor (beta chain) was captured by sequencing in a study of ipilimumab plus nivolumab after autologous stem cell transplantation. Sequenced by immunoSEQ multiplex PCR; TCRdb stores in-frame clones only, minus some. The sample contains 6,000 to 6,500 clones, around 91% of which appear only once. Study-wide results and limits: Authors suggest TCR repertoire, Treg phenotype and gut microbiota support further study.

This clone was picked up one time. The antigen is undetermined. Trimming shortened V by 1 base and J by 3 bases, and 6 bases separated the two germline ends. The CDR3 covers 13 residues. Germline V lookup: CDR1 SGHTA, CDR2 FQGNSA. This TCR derives from a female donor with multiple myeloma. This specimen was PBMCs, taken in a trial of ipilimumab plus nivolumab as post-transplant consolidation. The V and J genes are TRBV7-2 and TRBJ1-1; tentatively, D is TRBD1 (6 bases). This CDR3 reads CASSLGTDTEAFF. The CDR3 DNA follows: TGTGCCAGCAGCTTAGGGACAGACACTGAAGCTTTCTTT.